These 30 T cell receptor beta chains share one sample of origin, sequenced in a study of cytomegalovirus exposure and HLA in healthy donors (dated by TCRdb to the late 2010s). The library was obtained by the immunoSEQ multiplex PCR assay. A mixture of 60 forward primers for TCR Vbeta segments and 13 reverse primers for TCR Jbeta segments was used in the multiplex PCR. TCRdb took this table from immuneACCESS and kept in-frame rearrangements with V and J called. Such tables lack part of the clones; where checked against another copy, unresolved V genes explain under half of the gap, and the rest is unexplained. The sample records approximately 200,000 clones, over 60% of which are singletons. The ten largest clones take up about 4.6% of the sample. Sequencing used PBMCs. The receptor set was obtained from a man aged 30-40 years in good health and CMV-seropositive.

This clone has just a few counts. The rearrangement joins TRBV7-2 to TRBJ1-5; perhaps TRBD1 as D (6 bases). V was trimmed by 4 bases and J by 7 bases, leaving 17 bases between them. This CDR3 region has 15 residues. The germline V gene has CDR1 SGHTA and CDR2 FQGNSA. CDR3 DNA sequence: TGTGCCAGCAGCTCGGGGCAGGGGAGTATGCAGCCCCAGCATTTT. Amino acids: CASSSGQGSMQPQHF.

The V call is TRBV30, the J call TRBJ1-5; unclear D gene. V lost 1 base and J 4 bases, leaving 8 bases between the germline ends. CDR3 length: 13 amino acids. Per the germline V gene, CDR1 is GTSNPN and CDR2 is SVGIG (reference sequence). CDR3 nucleotides: TGTGCCTGGAGTGCCCGGTCGAATCAGCCCCAGCATTTT. Its protein is CAWSARSNQPQHF. Variable domain in full (rest from reference TRBV30 and TRBJ1-5): SQTIHQWPATLVQPVGSPLSLECTVEGTSNPNLYWYRQAAGRGLQLLFYSVGIGQISSEVPQNLSASRPQDRQFILSSKKLLLSDSGFYLCAWSARSNQPQHFGDGTRLSIL.

This chain links TRBV19 with TRBJ1-5; D gene ambiguous. V gave up 3 bases and J gave up 0 bases, with 12 bases separating them. This CDR3 spans 16 amino acids. Germline V gene data show CDR1 as LNHDA and CDR2 as SQIVND (reference sequence). The CDR3 nucleotides are TGTGCCAGTAGTATCCAGGCAGGATATAGCAATCAGCCCCAGCATTTT. Its translation is CASSIQAGYSNQPQHF.

J is TRBJ2-3 and V is TRBV7-8; possible D gene TRBD1, 6 bases. V lost 5 bases to trimming and J lost 6 bases, with 18 bases between them. From germline, CDR1 is SGHVS and CDR2 FQNEAQ. This CDR3 is built from 15 residues. The CDR3 sequence is CASSQTGSSGDTQYF. The CDR3 DNA follows: TGTGCCAGCAGCCAAACAGGGAGTTCTGGCGATACGCAGTATTTT.

This chain connects TRBV6-1 to TRBJ2-1; perhaps TRBD1 as D (6 bases). The V gene lost 4 bases and the J gene lost 0 bases, with 13 bases spanning the gap. Germline V lookup: CDR1 MNHNS, CDR2 SASEGT. This CDR3 is built from 16 residues. CDR3 DNA sequence: TGTGCCAGCAGTGTTGGACAGCGAATCTCCTACAATGAGCAGTTCTTC. Protein sequence: CASSVGQRISYNEQFF.

The rearrangement links TRBV5-1 to TRBJ2-1; D perhaps matches TRBD2 (7 bases). CDR3 length: 16 residues. Deletions cut 4 bases from V and 0 bases from J, with 14 bases between. Germline V CDR1 and CDR2: SGHRS, YFSETQ. The CDR3 nucleotides read TGCGCCAGCAGCCCGGGGGGCGGGAGCTCCTACAATGAGCAGTTCTTC. Its translation: CASSPGGGSSYNEQFF.

The J gene is TRBJ2-4, the V gene TRBV12-5; D gene ambiguous. CDR1 is LGHNT, CDR2 FRNRAP, per germline. V lost 0 bases to trimming and J lost 7 bases, with 22 bases between them. The CDR3 contains 18 residues. The CDR3 region is CASGLVEEVASLGNIQYF. The CDR3 DNA is TGTGCTAGTGGTTTGGTAGAGGAAGTAGCCTCACTCGGGAACATTCAGTACTTC.

This clone appeared a few times. This chain connects TRBV14 to TRBJ2-1, with 9 nucleotides matching TRBD2. Unmatched junction bases numbered 6, after V lost 0 bases and J lost 15 bases. Germline assignment: CDR1 SGHDN and CDR2 FVKESK. This CDR3 has 13 residues. The CDR3 loop reads CASSQDRGLAPFF. In nucleotides, the CDR3 is TGTGCCAGCAGCCAAGATCGGGGACTAGCCCCGTTCTTC. Full variable domain (missing parts from reference TRBV14 and TRBJ2-1): EAGVTQFPSHSVIEKGQTVTLRCDPISGHDNLYWYRRVMGKEIKFLLHFVKESKQDESGMPNNRFLAERTGGTYSTLKVQPAELEDSGVYFCASSQDRGLAPFFGPGTRLTVL.

DNA of the CDR3: TGTGCCAGCTTAGACCCCGGGGGGGCGTCGGGGGAGACCCAGTACTTC. It codes for CASLDPGGASGETQYF. The chain joins TRBV19 to TRBJ2-5, with TRBD2 identical over 8 bases. Germline loops: CDR1 LNHDA, CDR2 SQIVND (reference sequence). The CDR3 contains 16 residues. J lost 5 bases, V lost 9 bases, and 17 bases had no gene match.

This sequence joins TRBV7-9 and TRBJ1-3, with D possibly matching TRBD1 (5 bases). CDR3 length: 17 residues. Germline CDR1 reads SEHNR; CDR2 reads FQNEAQ (reference sequence). The ends were cut back, 5 bases at V and 1 base at J, with 18 bases in the middle. CDR3 amino acids: CASSRGTGGISGNTIYF. The CDR3 nucleotides are TGTGCCAGCAGCCGCGGGACCGGGGGGATATCTGGAAACACCATATATTTT. Looking up the rest from reference TRBV7-9 and TRBJ1-3 gives the full variable domain: DTGVSQNPRHKITKRGQNVTFRCDPISEHNRLYWYRQTLGQGPEFLTYFQNEAQLEKSRLLSDRFSAERPKGSFSTLEIQRTEQGDSAMYLCASSRGTGGISGNTIYFGEGSWLTVV.

The chain uses TRBV25-1 and TRBJ2-7; D remains unclear. Per the germline V gene, CDR1 is MGHDK and CDR2 is SYGVNS. The V and J ends lost 5 bases and 0 bases respectively, with 11 bases between them. The CDR3 has 14 residues. The CDR3 DNA follows: TGTGCCAGCAGTCAGGCCGTCAGCTCCTACGAGCAGTACTTC. This sequence encodes CASSQAVSSYEQYF.

This clone occurred a few times. V gene TRBV29-1 combines with J gene TRBJ1-6; D gene uncertain. V lost 7 bases, J lost 0 bases, and 7 bases lay in between. The CDR3 covers 13 residues. Germline V CDR1 and CDR2: SQVTM, ANQGSEA. Here the CDR3 DNA reads TGCAGCGCCAGAATCTCCTATAATTCACCCCTCCACTTT. Translated: CSARISYNSPLHF. Complete variable domain (other parts from reference TRBV29-1 and TRBJ1-6): SAVISQKPSRDICQRGTSLTIQCQVDSQVTMMFWYRQQPGQSLTLIATANQGSEATYESGFVIDKFPISRPNLTFSTLTVSNMSPEDSSIYLCSARISYNSPLHFGNGTRLTVT.

About this clone: Compared with germline, one end of the junction differs, possibly owing to a read error. The CDR3 DNA reads TGTGCCAGCAGCTTAGCGACAGGGGGCTCCTACGGGCAGTACTTC. It is translated as CASSLATGGSYGQYF. The chain carries TRBV7-6 and TRBJ2-7; 10 bases are shared with TRBD1. CDR3 length equals 15 residues. From germline, CDR1 is SGHVS and CDR2 FNYEAQ.

V usage is TRBV7-9 and J usage is TRBJ1-1; D possibly corresponds to TRBD1 (6 bases). CDR1 is SEHNR and CDR2 is FQNEAQ in the germline V gene (reference sequence). This CDR3 has 16 amino acids. Deletions cut 5 bases from V and 4 bases from J, with 20 bases between. CDR3 coding DNA: TGTGCCAGCAGCCATGAAGGAGGGGGGGCTGGCACTGAAGCTTTCTTT. It codes for CASSHEGGGAGTEAFF.

CDR3 in DNA: TGTGCCTGGAGTTTGGACTCGCTCCAAGAGACCCAGTACTTC. This sequence encodes CAWSLDSLQETQYF. V usage is TRBV30 and J usage is TRBJ2-5; D is perhaps TRBD2 (5 bases). V lost 2 bases to trimming and J lost 1 base, with 11 bases between them. The CDR3 runs to 14 residues. From germline, CDR1 is GTSNPN and CDR2 SVGIG (reference sequence).

The rearrangement uses TRBV19 and TRBJ1-2, with D tentatively TRBD1 (6 bases). V lost 9 bases, J lost 2 bases, and 19 bases lay in between. Germline assignment: CDR1 LNHDA and CDR2 SQIVND (reference sequence). CDR3 length: 15 amino acids. CDR3 protein: CARSYGTKRNYGYTF. The CDR3 DNA follows: TGTGCCAGATCCTACGGGACAAAACGGAACTATGGCTACACCTTC.

Only a few counts were recorded for this clone. The V call is TRBV2, the J call TRBJ1-5; 9 nucleotides align to TRBD1. CDR3 size: 14 residues. The germline CDR1 and CDR2 sequences are SNHLY and FYNNEI. V dropped 6 bases and J dropped 10; count of bases not matched to a gene: 10. The CDR3 protein is CASRGTGGGIPQHF. CDR3 nucleotide sequence: TGTGCCAGCAGGGGAACAGGGGGCGGAATCCCCCAGCATTTT.

The V and J genes are TRBV11-2 and TRBJ1-5, with D perhaps matching TRBD1 (5 bases). The CDR3 runs 17 residues. V lost 0 bases to trimming and J lost 2 bases, with 14 bases between them. In germline, CDR1 is SGHAT, CDR2 FQNNGV. DNA for the CDR3: TGTGCCAGCAGCTTAGATCGAGGGAGGGGTCGCAATCAGCCCCAGCATTTT. Translating it yields CASSLDRGRGRNQPQHF.

This CDR3 reads CASSGPLSGSYGYTF. In DNA, the CDR3 is TGTGCCAGCAGCGGACCCTTGTCCGGGAGCTATGGCTACACCTTC. This chain connects TRBV6-1 to TRBJ1-2, with no clear D. The CDR3 sequence is 15 residues long. CDR1 and CDR2 (germline): MNHNS, SASEGT. V lost 6 bases and J 4 bases, leaving 18 bases between the germline ends.

This chain connects TRBV2 to TRBJ2-2; D is unresolved. The CDR3 is 13 amino acids. Germline V lookup: CDR1 SNHLY, CDR2 FYNNEI. V dropped 7 bases and J dropped 5 bases, with 11 bases sitting between them. CDR3 residues: CASKLSVTGELFF. The CDR3 DNA reads as TGTGCCAGCAAGCTGTCGGTAACCGGGGAGCTGTTTTTT.

The CDR3 DNA follows: TGTGCCGGGCGGGAGCAAGAGACCCAGTACTTC. As protein: CAGREQETQYF. The chain is built from TRBV6-4 and TRBJ2-5, with TRBD2 identical over 7 bases. Germline CDR1 reads MRHNA; CDR2 reads SNTAGT. The V segment lost 11 bases and the J segment 2 bases; nucleotides outside the gene matches: 2. The CDR3 is made up of 11 amino acids.

The chain links TRBV6-1 to TRBJ2-7; 7 bases match TRBD1. Germline CDR1 and CDR2: MNHNS and SASEGT. V shed 6 bases and J 10 bases; nucleotides not matched to a gene: 3. This CDR3 spans 10 amino acids. CDR3 region: CASSDREQYF. CDR3 coding DNA: TGTGCCAGCAGCGACAGGGAACAGTACTTC.

The count of this clone is one. The V and J genes are TRBV6-5 and TRBJ1-4; no firm D call. Germline CDR1 MNHEY, CDR2 SVGAGI. Trimming shortened V by 0 bases and J by 3 bases, and 8 bases separated the two germline ends. The CDR3 covers 15 residues. The CDR3: CASSYSESANEKLFF. In DNA, the CDR3 is TGTGCCAGCAGTTACTCGGAGTCCGCTAATGAAAAACTGTTTTTT.

As regards this clone: One end of the junction fails to match germline, which may point to a read error. CDR3 in amino acids: CASSPSGLEAETQYF. The CDR3 DNA is TGTGCTAGCAGCCCGTCGGGACTAGAGGCCGAGACCCAGTACTTC. This chain uses TRBV7-7 with TRBJ2-5, with 8 bases that match TRBD2. The germline V gene has CDR1 SSHAT and CDR2 FNYEAQ (reference sequence). The CDR3 totals 15 residues.

There are a few counts of this clone. This chain links TRBV6-5 with TRBJ1-2, with 7 bases aligning to TRBD1. This CDR3 region has 16 residues. Germline CDR1 and CDR2: MNHEY and SVGAGI. V shed 0 bases, J shed 6 bases, and the junction held 10 bases outside the gene matches. This chain's CDR3 is CASSYSMRTGSNGYTF. The DNA of the CDR3 is TGTGCCAGCAGTTACTCGATGCGGACAGGCTCTAATGGCTACACCTTC.

This clone has just one count. This sequence joins TRBV4-3 and TRBJ2-5; no firm D call. The germline V and J ends were trimmed by 3 bases and 3 bases, with 17 bases remaining between them. Germline CDR1 is LGHNA and CDR2 is YSLEER. The CDR3 is 16 amino acids. The CDR3 loop is CASSQELYQLEETQYF. CDR3 in DNA: TGCGCCAGCAGCCAGGAGCTATACCAATTGGAAGAGACCCAGTACTTC.

The V and J genes are TRBV27 and TRBJ2-7; possibly TRBD2 for D (5 bases). CDR1 is MNHEY and CDR2 is SMNVEV in the germline V gene (reference sequence). V was trimmed by 1 base and J by 7 bases, leaving 8 bases between them. The CDR3 extends over 12 amino acids. CDR3 loop: CASSLYGGEQYF. The CDR3 DNA reads TGTGCCAGCAGTTTATATGGAGGTGAGCAGTACTTC.

DNA for the CDR3: TGTGCCAGCAGCGCGGGACTTCCCTACGAGCAGTACTTC. It translates to CASSAGLPYEQYF. The rearrangement uses TRBV9 and TRBJ2-7, with TRBD2 as a possible D gene (6 bases). This CDR3 contains 13 residues. Trimming took 3 bases from V and 2 from J, leaving 9 bases between them. Germline values: CDR1 SGDLS, CDR2 YYNGEE.

The CDR3: CAISVIGQASNTEAFF. The CDR3 region has the DNA TGTGCCATCAGTGTAATTGGACAGGCGTCGAACACTGAAGCTTTCTTT. This chain uses TRBV10-3 with TRBJ1-1; TRBD1 matches at 7 bases. J lost 1 base, V lost 4 bases, and 9 bases had no gene match. Germline-derived CDR1 and CDR2 are ENHRY and SYGVKD. This CDR3 has 16 residues.

Remarks on this clone: This sample also contains other DNA sequences that code for the same CDR3. The chain joins TRBV5-1 to TRBJ2-7; 9 bases agree with TRBD1. The CDR3 has 14 amino acids. The V gene end was trimmed by 4 bases and the J gene end by 3 bases; junction bases not matched to a gene: 5. Germline CDR1 reads SGHRS; CDR2 reads YFSETQ. CDR3 amino acids: CASSLGQGSYEQYF. The DNA for the CDR3 is TGCGCCAGCAGCCTCGGACAGGGGAGCTACGAGCAGTACTTC.